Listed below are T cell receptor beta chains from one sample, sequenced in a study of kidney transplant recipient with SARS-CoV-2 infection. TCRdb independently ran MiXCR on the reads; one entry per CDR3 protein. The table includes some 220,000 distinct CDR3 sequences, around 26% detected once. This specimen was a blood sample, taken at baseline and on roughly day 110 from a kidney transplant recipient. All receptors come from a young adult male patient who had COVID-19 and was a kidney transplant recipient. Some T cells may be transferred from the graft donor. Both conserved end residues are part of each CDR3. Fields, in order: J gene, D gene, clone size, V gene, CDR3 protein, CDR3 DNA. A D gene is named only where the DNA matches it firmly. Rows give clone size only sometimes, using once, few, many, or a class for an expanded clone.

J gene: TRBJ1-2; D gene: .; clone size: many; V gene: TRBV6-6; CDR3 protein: CASSSKRGGRKTYGYTF; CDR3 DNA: TGTGCCAGCAGTTCAAAGCGAGGTGGGAGAAAGACCTATGGCTACACCTTC
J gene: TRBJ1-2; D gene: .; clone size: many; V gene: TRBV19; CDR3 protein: CASSACRTNRKTYGYTF; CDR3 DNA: TGTGCCAGTAGTGCGTGCCGGACAAATCGAAAGACCTATGGCTACACCTTC
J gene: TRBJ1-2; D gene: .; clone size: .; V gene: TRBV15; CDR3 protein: CAASKTRRCGKTYGYTF; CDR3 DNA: TGTGCCGCCAGCAAGACAAGGAGGTGTGGAAAGACCTATGGCTACACCTTC
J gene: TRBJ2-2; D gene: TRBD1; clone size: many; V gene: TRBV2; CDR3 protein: CASSSDRAGTGELFF; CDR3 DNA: TGTGCCAGCAGTTCGGACAGGGCGGGCACCGGGGAGCTGTTTTTT
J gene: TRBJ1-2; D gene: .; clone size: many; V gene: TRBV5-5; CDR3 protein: CASQPRVSRKTYGYTF; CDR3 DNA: TGTGCCAGCCAACCTCGTGTCTCGCGAAAGACCTATGGCTACACCTTC
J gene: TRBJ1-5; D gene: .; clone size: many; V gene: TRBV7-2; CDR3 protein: CASSLEAGWQPQHF; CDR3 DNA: TGTGCCAGCAGCTTAGAAGCTGGCTGGCAGCCCCAGCATTTT
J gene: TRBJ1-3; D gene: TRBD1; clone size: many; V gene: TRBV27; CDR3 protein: CASSPTLRHQGARNTIYF; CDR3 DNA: TGTGCCAGCAGTCCAACCTTAAGGCATCAGGGGGCGCGAAACACCATATATTTT
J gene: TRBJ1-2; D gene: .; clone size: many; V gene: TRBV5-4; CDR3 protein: CASSNCVPGKTYGYTF; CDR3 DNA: TGTGCCAGCTCAAACTGCGTACCAGGAAAGACCTATGGCTACACCTTC
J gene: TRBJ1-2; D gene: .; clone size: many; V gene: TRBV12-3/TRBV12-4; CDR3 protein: CASSLRRDGRGYTF; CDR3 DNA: TGTGCCAGCAGTTTAAGGAGAGATGGTCGGGGCTACACCTTC
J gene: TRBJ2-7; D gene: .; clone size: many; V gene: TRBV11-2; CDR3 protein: CASSLGTASYEQYF; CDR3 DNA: TGTGCCAGCAGCTTAGGGACGGCATCCTACGAGCAGTACTTC
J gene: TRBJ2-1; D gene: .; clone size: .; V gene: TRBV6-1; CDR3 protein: CASSDLGMVPGNNEQFF; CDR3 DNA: TGTGCCAGCAGTGATTTGGGAATGGTTCCGGGGAACAATGAGCAGTTCTTC
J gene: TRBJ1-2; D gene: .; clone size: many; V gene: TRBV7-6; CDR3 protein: CASSSKDESRKTYGYTF; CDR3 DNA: TGTGCCAGCAGCTCTAAAGATGAATCTCGAAAGACCTATGGCTACACCTTC